Listed below are T cell receptor beta chains from one sample, sequenced in a study of early T cells in non-severe SARS-CoV-2 infection. TCRdb ran MiXCR on the 5' RACE reads and lists one entry per CDR3 protein. Of about 29,000 distinct CDR3 sequences in the sample, approximately 4.7% were seen once. The sequenced material came from whole blood. The origin of the receptors is an adult who was a healthcare worker with PCR-confirmed SARS-CoV-2 infection or an uninfected control (not recorded which). Each CDR3 is given with its conserved first and last residue. A D gene is named only where the DNA matches it firmly. Size is stated as once, few or many counts, or a class when the clone is expanded.

CDR3 DNA | CDR3 protein | J gene | clone size | D gene | V gene | CDR3 length
TGTGCCAGCAGCTTGGATAAGGGAAAGGGTGAGCAGTTCTTC | CASSLDKGKGEQFF | TRBJ2-1 | few | . | TRBV5-6 | 14
TGTGCCAGCAGCCCGCGGGGACTAGCGGGGCACCTAGCATCCTACGAGCAGTACTTC | CASSPRGLAGHLASYEQYF | TRBJ2-7 | few | TRBD2 | TRBV11-2 | 19
TGCGCCAGCAGCCAAGGGGGTAGCGGGGATTCGAACACCGGGGAGCTGTTTTTT | CASSQGGSGDSNTGELFF | TRBJ2-2 | few | TRBD2 | TRBV4-1 | 18
TGTGCCAGTTCAGTAAACCGGGACTCAACCTACGAGCAGTACTTC | CASSVNRDSTYEQYF | TRBJ2-7 | few | . | TRBV25-1 | 15
TGCAGTGCCAGCCTCCGTAGACAGGGCTCTCGGGAGACCCAGTACTTC | CSASLRRQGSRETQYF | TRBJ2-5 | many | TRBD1 | TRBV20-1 | 16
TGTGCCAGCAGTTCTCCCGGTCAGCCCCAGCATTTT | CASSSPGQPQHF | TRBJ1-5 | many | . | TRBV28 | 12
TGCGCCAGCAGCGGAACTGGGGCTAATGAAAAACTGTTTTTT | CASSGTGANEKLFF | TRBJ1-4 | few | . | TRBV5-1 | 14
TGTGCCAGCAGTTACAGGGTAGCGGGAGGGCCGGGGGACAATGAGCAGTTCTTC | CASSYRVAGGPGDNEQFF | TRBJ2-1 | many | TRBD2 | TRBV6-2/TRBV6-3 | 18
TGCAGTGTCGGGACAGGGGGTGGTTCCAAAAACATTCAGTACTTC | CSVGTGGGSKNIQYF | TRBJ2-4 | few | TRBD1 | TRBV20-1 | 15
TGTGCCAGCAGCTCCCGTTCGGTCGGAGAGACCCAGTACTTC | CASSSRSVGETQYF | TRBJ2-5 | many | . | TRBV7-9 | 14
TGTGCCAGCTCACCAGACAGGGGCTTGGGCGGTCAGCCCCAGCATTTT | CASSPDRGLGGQPQHF | TRBJ1-5 | many | TRBD1 | TRBV18 | 16